One TCR beta chain is described in this entry. The sample is drawn from a study of blood T cell repertoires in COVID-19. Study context: The analysed material was cDNA or gDNA that came from T cells, B-cell-depleted T cells, or PBMCs.

The CDR3 covers 13 residues. CDR1 and CDR2 from the germline V gene are SGDLS and YYNGEE. V lost 3 bases, J lost 0 bases, and 5 bases lay in between. This table comes from immunoSEQ multiplex PCR, and its TCRdb copy is limited to in-frame clones, with some not included. The sample carries tens of thousands of clones, about 91% recorded once. The chain combines TRBV9 with TRBJ2-3; D not resolved. Input material: peripheral blood. This receptor was identified in a human donor with acute or convalescent COVID-19. The donor label of this sample is uncertain. CDR3 residues: CASSAISTDTQYF. The CDR3 DNA reads TGTGCCAGCAGCGCTATTAGCACAGATACGCAGTATTTT.